One sample yielded the 29 T cell receptor beta chains listed below, sequenced in a study of blood T cell repertoires in COVID-19. Clones were read by immunoSEQ multiplex PCR, and TCRdb kept only the in-frame ones, dropping some. The table lists roughly 200,000 clones, over 75% of them singletons. The sample taken for sequencing was peripheral blood. The origin of the receptors is a man older than 75 with acute or convalescent COVID-19.

The V call is TRBV27, the J call TRBJ1-2; D ambiguous. Germline V gene sequence: CDR1 MNHEY, CDR2 SMNVEV (reference sequence). V was clipped by 0 bases and J by 1 base, with 9 bases between them. This CDR3 has 15 residues. CDR3 DNA: TGTGCCAGCAGTTTATCGGCCCCTCGTAACTATGGCTACACCTTC. Translating it yields CASSLSAPRNYGYTF.

This clone was recorded only once. This chain uses TRBV7-2 with TRBJ2-1; 8 positions agree with TRBD2. Germline V gene data show CDR1 as SGHTA and CDR2 as FQGNSA. V was clipped by 5 bases and J by 6 bases; unmatched bases: 9. This CDR3 has 15 residues. The CDR3 coding sequence is TGTGCCAGCAGCCTTACTAGCGGCCTGGGCAATGAGCAGTTCTTC. Translation gives CASSLTSGLGNEQFF.

This chain joins TRBV24-1 and TRBJ2-5; TRBD1 matches at 8 bases. Losses at the gene ends were 4 bases for V and 1 base for J; bases not matched to a gene: 10. Germline CDR1 and CDR2: KGHDR and SFDVKD. The CDR3 covers 17 residues. CDR3 loop: CATSDRGQGGSQETQYF. In nucleotides, the CDR3 is TGTGCCACCAGTGACCGTGGACAGGGAGGATCCCAAGAGACCCAGTACTTC.

The chain is built from TRBV7-2 and TRBJ2-4; 8 bases match TRBD1. The germline V gene has CDR1 SGHTA and CDR2 FQGNSA. Trimming at V came to 5 bases and at J to 7 bases, leaving 4 bases not matched to a gene. CDR3 length: 13 residues. CDR3 in amino acids: CASSPRQGNIQYF. CDR3 DNA sequence: TGTGCCAGCAGCCCTAGACAGGGGAACATTCAGTACTTC.

This chain uses TRBV10-3 with TRBJ2-1; 11 nucleotides align to TRBD2. Trimming cost V 0 bases and J 7 bases; bases outside gene matches: 2. In germline, CDR1 is ENHRY, CDR2 SYGVKD. This CDR3 comprises 15 residues. The CDR3 DNA reads as TGTGCCATCAGTGAGTCGCCTAGCGGGAGGAATGAGCAGTTCTTC. Translation gives CAISESPSGRNEQFF.

The chain joins TRBV6-6 to TRBJ1-5, with TRBD1 as a possible D gene (5 bases). Trimming cost V 2 bases and J 6 bases, with 8 bases left between them. The CDR3 extends over 13 amino acids. CDR1 and CDR2 (germline): MNHNY, SVGAGI (reference sequence). CDR3 coding DNA: TGTGCCAGCAGTTACGGGGGGAGTCAGCCCCAGCATTTT. Its translation is CASSYGGSQPQHF.

This clone came up once. This chain links TRBV7-2 with TRBJ2-3; 9 bases are shared with TRBD2. This CDR3 region has 16 residues. Germline values: CDR1 SGHTA, CDR2 FQGNSA. The V gene end was trimmed by 1 base and the J gene end by 4 bases; junction bases not matched to a gene: 6. This CDR3 is CASSLELAGGSDTQYF. CDR3 in DNA: TGTGCCAGCAGCTTAGAACTAGCGGGTGGTTCAGATACGCAGTATTTT.

V gene TRBV7-6 combines with J gene TRBJ2-7; 8 nucleotides agree with TRBD1. From germline, CDR1 is SGHVS and CDR2 FNYEAQ. The CDR3 is 14 residues long. V lost 1 base and J lost 4; bases outside the gene matches: 3. The CDR3 loop is CASSLGRGPYEQYV. In nucleotides, the CDR3 is TGTGCCAGCAGCTTAGGCAGGGGGCCGTACGAGCAGTACGTC.

Here the CDR3 reads CASSADDRGIQYF. The CDR3 region has the DNA TGTGCCAGCAGCGCCGATGACAGGGGCATTCAGTACTTC. The V gene is TRBV7-3, the J gene TRBJ2-4, with TRBD1 matching 8 bases. The CDR3 is 13 residues long. Germline values: CDR1 SGHTA, CDR2 FQGTGA. Trimming removed 5 bases from V and 9 bases from J; junction bases left unmatched: 6.

The gene calls are TRBV11-2 and TRBJ2-4; D is perhaps TRBD2 (6 bases). The CDR3 is 13 amino acids. CDR1 and CDR2 from the germline V gene are SGHAT and FQNNGV. The germline V and J ends were trimmed by 5 bases and 6 bases, with 11 bases remaining between them. Written as DNA, the CDR3 is TGTGCCAGCAGCGTTATGGGGGGAAACATTCAGTACTTC. As protein: CASSVMGGNIQYF.

The chain combines TRBV29-1 with TRBJ2-7; the match to TRBD2 covers 13 bases. CDR1 is SQVTM, CDR2 ANQGSEA, per germline. This CDR3 is 15 amino acids long. The J segment lost 3 bases and the V segment lost 3 bases, leaving 5 bases of the junction unmatched. This CDR3 is CSVDRTSGSDYEQYF. As DNA, the CDR3 is TGCAGCGTTGATCGGACTAGCGGGAGTGACTACGAGCAGTACTTC.

The chain employs TRBV11-3 and TRBJ2-1, with D perhaps TRBD2 (7 bases). Trimming cost V 1 base and J 6 bases, with 13 bases left between them. The CDR3 has 15 amino acids. The germline CDR1 and CDR2 sequences are SGHNT and YENEEA. Written as DNA, the CDR3 is TGTGCCAGCAGCTTAGGACTAGGGGGGGTCAATGAGCAGTTCTTC. Its translation is CASSLGLGGVNEQFF. Full variable domain (rest looked up from reference TRBV11-3 and TRBJ2-1): EAGVVQSPRYKIIEKKQPVAFWCNPISGHNTLYWYLQNLGQGPELLIRYENEEAVDDSQLPKDRFSAERLKGVDSTLKIQPAELGDSAVYLCASSLGLGGVNEQFFGPGTRLTVL.

CDR3 in DNA: TGTGCCTGGAGGGGGACTGTCTCTGGCTACACCTTC. Translated: CAWRGTVSGYTF. The V gene is TRBV30, the J gene TRBJ1-2, with D tentatively TRBD1 (5 bases). V was clipped by 3 bases and J by 7 bases, with 12 bases between them. CDR3 length equals 12 residues. Germline V gene data show CDR1 as GTSNPN and CDR2 as SVGIG (reference sequence).

The V and J genes are TRBV29-1 and TRBJ1-6, with D hard to call. Trimming left V 3 bases short and J 1 base short, with 10 bases between. Germline CDR1 and CDR2: SQVTM and ANQGSEA. This CDR3 is built from 15 residues. The CDR3 spells CSVEPARSYNSPLHF. CDR3 nucleotide sequence: TGCAGCGTTGAGCCTGCTAGGTCCTATAATTCACCCCTCCACTTT.

The CDR3 nucleotides are TGTGCCAGCAGCCTCCGGGACAGGGTTATCTCTGGAAACACCATATATTTT. Its translation: CASSLRDRVISGNTIYF. V usage is TRBV16 and J usage is TRBJ1-3, with TRBD1 identical over 9 bases. The CDR3 spans 17 residues. V was pared by 4 bases and J by 0 bases, with 7 bases of the junction left unmatched. Germline values: CDR1 KGHSY, CDR2 FQNENV.

This sequence joins TRBV6-2 or TRBV6-3 and TRBJ1-2; 7 positions match TRBD1. The CDR3 is 15 amino acids. Looked up from germline, CDR1 is MNHEY and CDR2 is SVGEGT. V shed 6 bases, J shed 0 bases, and the junction held 7 bases outside the gene matches. CDR3 in DNA: TGTGCCAGCAGCTCCCCCGGGACAGCTAACTATGGCTACACCTTC. It translates to CASSSPGTANYGYTF.

CDR3 sequence (DNA): TGTGCCAGCAGCCATGGAGTAGATACGCAGTATTTT. It codes for CASSHGVDTQYF. V gene TRBV3-1 (or the pseudogene TRBV3-2) combines with J gene TRBJ2-3, with D hard to call. The CDR3 sequence is 12 residues long. V gave up 3 bases and J gave up 5 bases, with 6 bases separating them. Germline assignment: CDR1 LGHDT and CDR2 YNNKEL (reference sequence).

J is TRBJ2-7 and V is TRBV20-1; D gene uncertain. The CDR3 has 11 residues. The germline gives CDR1 DFQATT, CDR2 SNEGSKA (reference sequence). V lost 2 bases and J lost 3, with 5 bases in between. The CDR3 protein is CSARLYYEQYF. In DNA form, the CDR3 reads TGCAGTGCTAGACTCTACTACGAGCAGTACTTC.

The V gene is TRBV5-6, the J gene TRBJ2-3; a weak D match, TRBD1 (6 bases). Trimming pared 3 bases from V and 2 bases from J, leaving 10 bases between. This CDR3 is 14 amino acids long. Germline V CDR1 and CDR2: SGHDT, YYEEEE. The CDR3 DNA reads as TGTGCCAGCAGCTCAGGGGAAGTCACAGATACGCAGTATTTT. Residues: CASSSGEVTDTQYF.

The rearrangement links TRBV9 to TRBJ2-1; a weak D match, TRBD2 (6 bases). The CDR3 contains 14 residues. Per germline, CDR1 SGDLS and CDR2 YYNGEE. V lost 4 bases and J 4 bases, leaving 12 bases between the germline ends. CDR3 sequence (DNA): TGTGCCAGCAGCCCCTCCGGGAGTTACAATGAGCAGTTCTTC. It is translated as CASSPSGSYNEQFF.

As DNA, the CDR3 is TGTGCCAGCAGCCCCCTGGGTAGTCGCGGCGGTGAAAAACTGTTTTTT. Translation gives CASSPLGSRGGEKLFF. The J gene is TRBJ1-4, the V gene TRBV7-9; D call uncertain. The length of the CDR3 is 16 residues. Germline CDR1 SEHNR, CDR2 FQNEAQ (reference sequence). V lost 5 bases to trimming and J lost 7 bases, with 20 bases between them.

In this sample, this clone turned up a few times. V and J are TRBV28 and TRBJ1-5; 7 bases map to TRBD1. V was pared by 5 bases and J by 7 bases, with 8 bases of the junction left unmatched. The CDR3 spans 14 residues. Germline V gene lookup returns CDR1 MDHEN and CDR2 SYDVKM. The DNA of the CDR3 is TGTGCCAGCAGTCCAAGACAGGGAAGGCAGCCCCAGCATTTT. Amino acids: CASSPRQGRQPQHF.

The chain recombines TRBV5-4 with TRBJ2-3; possibly TRBD2 for D (6 bases). Germline-derived CDR1 and CDR2 are SGHNT and YYREEE (reference sequence). The CDR3 extends over 15 amino acids. V was clipped by 4 bases and J by 8 bases, with 20 bases between them. Here the CDR3 DNA reads TGTGCCAGCAGCCCCTCACAGCGGGCCTCGGGTACGCAGTATTTT. Translated: CASSPSQRASGTQYF.

The chain is built from TRBV7-2 and TRBJ1-1; 9 bases map to TRBD1. Looked up from germline, CDR1 is SGHTA and CDR2 is FQGNSA. Unmatched junction bases numbered 5, after V lost 5 bases and J lost 4 bases. The length of the CDR3 is 14 residues. The CDR3 nucleotides are TGTGCCAGCAGCCGGGGACAGGGAATCACTGAAGCTTTCTTT. This gives the protein CASSRGQGITEAFF. The full variable domain, completed using reference TRBV7-2 and TRBJ1-1, is GAGVSQSPSNKVTEKGKDVELRCDPISGHTALYWYRQSLGQGLEFLIYFQGNSAPDKSGLPSDRFSAERTGGSVSTLTIQRTQQEDSAVYLCASSRGQGITEAFFGQGTRLTVV.

This clone turned up a few times. V and J are TRBV24-1 and TRBJ2-1; 7 positions match TRBD1. V lost 6 bases to trimming and J lost 7 bases; unmatched junction nucleotides: 11. Germline V lookup: CDR1 KGHDR, CDR2 SFDVKD. This CDR3 is 15 amino acids long. CDR3: CATSQWTGIGNEQFF. The CDR3 DNA reads TGTGCCACCAGTCAATGGACAGGAATAGGTAATGAGCAGTTCTTC.

The chain has TRBV27 and TRBJ1-3; 7 bases fit TRBD1. From germline, CDR1 is MNHEY and CDR2 SMNVEV (reference sequence). Trimming took 3 bases from V and 4 from J; bases not matched to a gene: 15. This CDR3 has 18 residues. CDR3 bases: TGTGCCAGCAGTTTCGGCAAGAGGGGGCCTCTAGGAGGAAACACCATATATTTT. Protein: CASSFGKRGPLGGNTIYF.

The CDR3 DNA sequence: TGTGCCAGCAGCTTGGTGGGAGGGCCCTCAGATACGCAGTATTTT. Its translation is CASSLVGGPSDTQYF. The gene calls are TRBV11-1 and TRBJ2-3, with 7 bases fitting TRBD2. Germline V lookup: CDR1 SGHAT, CDR2 FQDESV (reference sequence). V lost 3 bases to trimming and J lost 4 bases; unmatched junction nucleotides: 7. CDR3 length: 15 amino acids.

V is TRBV7-8 and J is TRBJ2-7, with 8 bases lining up with TRBD1. The CDR3 spans 15 residues. The V gene's germline CDR1 is SGHVS and CDR2 FQNEAQ. Unmatched junction bases numbered 6, after V lost 3 bases and J lost 2 bases. Here the CDR3 reads CASSFGTGGTYEQYV. The CDR3 DNA follows: TGTGCCAGCAGCTTTGGTACAGGGGGGACCTACGAGCAGTACGTC.

For the CDR3, the DNA is TGCGCCAGCAGCCCACCACTAGCGGGAAACTACGAGCAGTACTTC. Protein: CASSPPLAGNYEQYF. The chain has TRBV5-1 and TRBJ2-7, with 10 bases matching TRBD2. The V gene's germline CDR1 is SGHRS and CDR2 YFSETQ. With V trimmed by 4 bases and J by 3 bases, 7 bases remained unmatched. The CDR3 is made up of 15 amino acids.